Below, one T cell receptor beta chain is given with its context. What this receptor recognizes is not known. It has no much larger one-base neighbor in the sample; base qualities were not kept. This sample is part of a study of OX40 agonist ivuxolimab in advanced cancers. The study in broad terms: Ivuxolimab was an agonistic, fully human IgG2 monoclonal antibody directed against OX40 (CD134), a costimulatory receptor. Intravenous ivuxolimab was administered to patients every 2 weeks at six dose levels: 0.01, 0.1, 0.3, 1.5, 3 and 10 mg/kg. Among the 50 to 55 dose-escalation patients, 19 had hepatocellular carcinoma, roughly 15 melanoma, 9 renal cell carcinoma and 9 head and neck cancer. A male proportion of 82.7% and a mean age of approximately 62 years, ranging from roughly 23 to 90, were recorded for the dose-escalation cohort. Prior anti-PD-1, anti-PD-L1 or anti-CTLA-4 therapy was permitted, and checkpoint inhibitors had been received by about 36% of dose-escalation patients. Partial responses occurred in three dose-escalation patients: two with cutaneous melanoma and one with hepatocellular carcinoma. Peripheral TCRbeta sequencing was intended to test whether TCR sequence diversity was altered and clonal T-cell expansion was caused by ivuxolimab. The paper reports the monotherapy dose-escalation portion (N of about 50 patients) of the phase I ivuxolimab trial.

The research as a whole found: At doses of 0.1 to 3.0 mg/kg, clonal expansion of both CD4+ and CD8+ blood T cells was observed from baseline to week 6. In the 0.1-3.0 mg/kg groups, partial responders had among the lowest normalized peripheral clonal expansion, particularly in CD8+ T cells. Low levels of normalized T-cell clonal expansion were also shown by some nonresponding patients. After ivuxolimab, expanded clones were on average more numerous among CD8+ T cells than among CD4+ T cells. The antigen specificity of the clonally expanded peripheral T cells was not determined.

The CDR3 holds 13 amino acids from the cysteine to the phenylalanine. Only CDR3 DNA is held: 39 bases, read in frame from base 1. The germline V gene supplies CDR1 MNHNS and CDR2 SASEGT. The V and J ends are trimmed by 11 bases and 1 base, leaving 12 bases between them. For sequencing of the TCRbeta CDR3 region, genomic DNA was extracted from the sorted cells. The immunoSEQ Assay was used to sequence the TCRbeta CDR3 regions. TCRdb stores this immuneACCESS table with in-frame sequences only. Part of the clones is absent; in the studies checked, under half of the shortfall reflects unresolved V genes, and no reason is known for the rest. The sample table contains about 60,000 clones; only one count was recorded for approximately 87% of them. The ten top clones hold 5% to 6% of the sample. The trial excluded patients who had a history of autoimmune disease or who were on systemic immunosuppression. In every dose cohort, peripheral blood was drawn for TCR sequencing at baseline, cycle 4 day 1, and cycle 7 day 1. The samples were drawn from a first-in-human, open-label, multicenter phase I dose-escalation trial of ivuxolimab. The trial enrolled adults with locally advanced or metastatic head and neck squamous cell, hepatocellular, melanoma or renal cell carcinoma. Before TCR sequencing, CD4+ and CD8+ T cells were separately sorted from peripheral blood.

The chain is assembled from TRBV6-1 and TRBJ2-1; the best D guess is TRBD1, with 6 bases matching. This material consisted of CD4+ or CD8+ T cells sorted from blood, taken in a trial of the OX40 agonist ivuxolimab. The sequence derives from an adult with an advanced solid tumor such as melanoma, head and neck, liver or kidney cancer. DNA sequence: TGTGCCTGCCACAGGGCATCCTACAATGAGCAGTTCTTC. Translated, this is CACHRASYNEQFF.